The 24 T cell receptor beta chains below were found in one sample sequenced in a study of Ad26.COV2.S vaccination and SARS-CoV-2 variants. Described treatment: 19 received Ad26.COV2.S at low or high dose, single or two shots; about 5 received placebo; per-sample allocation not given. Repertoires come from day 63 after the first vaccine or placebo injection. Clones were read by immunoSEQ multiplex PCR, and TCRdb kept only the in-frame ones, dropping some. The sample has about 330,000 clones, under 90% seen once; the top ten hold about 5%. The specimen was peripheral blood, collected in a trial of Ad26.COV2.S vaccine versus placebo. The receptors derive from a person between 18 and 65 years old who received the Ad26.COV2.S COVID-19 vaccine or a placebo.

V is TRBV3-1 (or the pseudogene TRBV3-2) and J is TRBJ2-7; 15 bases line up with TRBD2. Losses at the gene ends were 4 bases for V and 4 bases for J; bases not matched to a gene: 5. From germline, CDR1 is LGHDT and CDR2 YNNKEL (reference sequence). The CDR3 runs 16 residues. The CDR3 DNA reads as TGTGCCAGCAGCCGTGGGACTAGCGGGGGGTTGTACGAGCAGTACTTC. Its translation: CASSRGTSGGLYEQYF.

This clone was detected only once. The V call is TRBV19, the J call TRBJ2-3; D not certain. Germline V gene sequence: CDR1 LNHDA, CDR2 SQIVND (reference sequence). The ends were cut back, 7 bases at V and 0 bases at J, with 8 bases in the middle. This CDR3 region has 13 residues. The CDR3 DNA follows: TGTGCCAGTACGCGGACCAGCACAGATACGCAGTATTTT. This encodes CASTRTSTDTQYF.

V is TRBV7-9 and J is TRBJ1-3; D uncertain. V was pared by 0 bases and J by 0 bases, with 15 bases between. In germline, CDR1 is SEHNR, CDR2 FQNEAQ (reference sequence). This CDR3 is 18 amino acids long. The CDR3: CASSLAMASSYSGNTIYF. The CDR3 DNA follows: TGTGCCAGCAGCTTAGCTATGGCCTCTTCCTACTCTGGAAACACCATATATTTT.

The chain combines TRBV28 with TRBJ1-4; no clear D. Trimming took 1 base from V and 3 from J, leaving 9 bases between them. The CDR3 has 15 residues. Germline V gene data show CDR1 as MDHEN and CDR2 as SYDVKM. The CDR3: CASSLSRQPNEKLFF. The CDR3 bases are TGTGCCAGCAGTTTATCTCGGCAACCTAATGAAAAACTGTTTTTT.

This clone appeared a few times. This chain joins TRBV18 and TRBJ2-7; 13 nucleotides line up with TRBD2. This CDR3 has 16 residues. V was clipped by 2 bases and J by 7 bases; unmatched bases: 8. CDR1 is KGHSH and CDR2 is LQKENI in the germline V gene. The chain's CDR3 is CASSPKLAGGSEEQYV. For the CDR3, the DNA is TGTGCCAGCTCACCAAAACTAGCGGGAGGGTCGGAAGAGCAGTACGTC.

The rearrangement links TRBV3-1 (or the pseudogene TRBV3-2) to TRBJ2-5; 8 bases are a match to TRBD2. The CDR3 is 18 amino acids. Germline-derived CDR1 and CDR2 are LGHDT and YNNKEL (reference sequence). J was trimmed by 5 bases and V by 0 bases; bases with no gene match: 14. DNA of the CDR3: TGTGCCAGCAGCCAAGATCTTAGGGCTAGCGGGTTGGGCGAGACCCAGTACTTC. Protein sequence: CASSQDLRASGLGETQYF.

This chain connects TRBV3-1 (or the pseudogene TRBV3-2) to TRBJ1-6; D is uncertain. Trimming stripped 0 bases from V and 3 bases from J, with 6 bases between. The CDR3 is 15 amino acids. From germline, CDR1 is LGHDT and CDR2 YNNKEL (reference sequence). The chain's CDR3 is CASSQESLYNSPLHF. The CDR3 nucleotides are TGTGCCAGCAGCCAAGAGTCACTCTATAATTCACCCCTCCACTTT.

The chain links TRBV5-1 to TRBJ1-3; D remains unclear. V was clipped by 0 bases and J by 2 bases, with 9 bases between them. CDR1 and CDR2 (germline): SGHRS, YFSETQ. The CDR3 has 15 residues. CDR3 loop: CASSLGGNTGNTIYF. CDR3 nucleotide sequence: TGCGCCAGCAGCTTGGGAGGGAATACTGGAAACACCATATATTTT.

CDR3 sequence reads: CASSPYLPTGPHEQYF. CDR3 nucleotide sequence: TGTGCCAGCAGCCCCTACCTCCCGACCGGCCCCCACGAGCAGTACTTC. The chain joins TRBV6-2 or TRBV6-3 to TRBJ2-7; D is unclear. Between the trimmed V and J ends, which lost 6 bases and 5 bases, there was a span of 23 bases. The CDR3 loop spans 16 amino acids. Germline-derived CDR1 and CDR2 are MNHEY and SVGEGT.

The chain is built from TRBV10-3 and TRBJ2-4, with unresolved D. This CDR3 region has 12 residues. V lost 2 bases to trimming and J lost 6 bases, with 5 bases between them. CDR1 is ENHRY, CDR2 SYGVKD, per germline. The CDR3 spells CAISEKTNIQYF. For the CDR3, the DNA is TGTGCCATCAGTGAGAAGACAAACATTCAGTACTTC.

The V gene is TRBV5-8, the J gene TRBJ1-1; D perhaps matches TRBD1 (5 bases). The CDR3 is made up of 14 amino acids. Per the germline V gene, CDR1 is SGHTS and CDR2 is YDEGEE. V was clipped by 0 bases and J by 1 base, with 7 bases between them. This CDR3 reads CASSLVGANTEAFF. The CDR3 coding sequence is TGTGCCAGCAGCTTGGTAGGGGCGAACACTGAAGCTTTCTTT.

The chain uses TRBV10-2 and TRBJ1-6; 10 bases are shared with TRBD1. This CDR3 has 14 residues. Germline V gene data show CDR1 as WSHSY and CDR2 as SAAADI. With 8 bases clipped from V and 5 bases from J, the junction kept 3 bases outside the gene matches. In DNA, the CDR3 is TGCGCCAGCTACGGGACAGGGGATAATTCACCCCTCCACTTT. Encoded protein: CASYGTGDNSPLHF.

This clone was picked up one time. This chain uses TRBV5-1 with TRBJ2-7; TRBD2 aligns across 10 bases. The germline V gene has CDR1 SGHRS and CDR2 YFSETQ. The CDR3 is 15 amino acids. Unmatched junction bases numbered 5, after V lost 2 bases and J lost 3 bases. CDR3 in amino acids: CASSFGTSDFYEQYV. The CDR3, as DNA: TGCGCCAGCAGCTTCGGGACTAGCGATTTCTACGAGCAGTACGTC.

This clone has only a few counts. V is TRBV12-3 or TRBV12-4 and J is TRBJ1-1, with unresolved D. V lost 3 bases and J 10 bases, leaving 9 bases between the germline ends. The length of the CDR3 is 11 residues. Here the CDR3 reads CASSFGEGAFF. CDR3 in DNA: TGTGCCAGCAGTTTCGGAGAGGGAGCTTTCTTT.

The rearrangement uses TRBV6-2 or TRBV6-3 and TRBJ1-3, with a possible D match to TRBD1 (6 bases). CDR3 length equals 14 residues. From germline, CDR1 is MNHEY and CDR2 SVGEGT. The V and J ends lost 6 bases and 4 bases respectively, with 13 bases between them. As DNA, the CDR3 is TGTGCCAGCAGCCGAACAGGGTCCGGAAACACCATATATTTT. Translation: CASSRTGSGNTIYF.

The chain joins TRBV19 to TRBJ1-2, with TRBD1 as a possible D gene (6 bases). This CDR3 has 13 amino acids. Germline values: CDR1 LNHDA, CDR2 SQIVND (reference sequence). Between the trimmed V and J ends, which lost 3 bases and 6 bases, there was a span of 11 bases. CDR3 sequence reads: CASSITRGDGYTF. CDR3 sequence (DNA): TGTGCCAGTAGTATTACTAGGGGGGATGGCTACACCTTC.

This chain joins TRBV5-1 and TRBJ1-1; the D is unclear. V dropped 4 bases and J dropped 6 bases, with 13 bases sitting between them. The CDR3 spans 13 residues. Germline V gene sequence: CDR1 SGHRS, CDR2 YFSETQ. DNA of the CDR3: TGCGCCAGCAGCAGGGAGATGTTCGCTGAAGCTTTCTTT. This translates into CASSREMFAEAFF.

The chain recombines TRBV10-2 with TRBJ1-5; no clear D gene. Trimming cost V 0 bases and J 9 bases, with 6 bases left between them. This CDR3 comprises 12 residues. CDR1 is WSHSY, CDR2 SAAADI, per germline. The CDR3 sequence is CASSESRGPQHF. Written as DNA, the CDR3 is TGCGCCAGCAGTGAGTCACGGGGGCCCCAGCATTTT.

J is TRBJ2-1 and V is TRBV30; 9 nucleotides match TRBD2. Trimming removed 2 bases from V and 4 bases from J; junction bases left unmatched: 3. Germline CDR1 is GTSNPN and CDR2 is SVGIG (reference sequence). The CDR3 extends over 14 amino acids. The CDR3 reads CAWSRTSAYNEQFF. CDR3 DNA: TGTGCCTGGAGTCGGACTAGCGCGTACAATGAGCAGTTCTTC.

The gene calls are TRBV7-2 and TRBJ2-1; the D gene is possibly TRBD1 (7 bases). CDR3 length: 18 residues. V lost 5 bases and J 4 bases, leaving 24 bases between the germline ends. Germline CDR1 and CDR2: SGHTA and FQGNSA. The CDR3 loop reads CASSARDSLSLGYNEQFF. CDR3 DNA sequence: TGTGCCAGCAGCGCGCGGGACAGCCTCTCTCTGGGATACAATGAGCAGTTCTTC. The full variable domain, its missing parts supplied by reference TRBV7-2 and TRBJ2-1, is GAGVSQSPSNKVTEKGKDVELRCDPISGHTALYWYRQSLGQGLEFLIYFQGNSAPDKSGLPSDRFSAERTGGSVSTLTIQRTQQEDSAVYLCASSARDSLSLGYNEQFFGPGTRLTVL.

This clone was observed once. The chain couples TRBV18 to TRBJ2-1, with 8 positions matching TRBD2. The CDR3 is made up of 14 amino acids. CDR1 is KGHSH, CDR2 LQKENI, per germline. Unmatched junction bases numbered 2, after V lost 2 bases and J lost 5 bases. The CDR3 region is CASSPAGGNNEQFF. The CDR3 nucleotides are TGTGCCAGCTCACCAGCGGGAGGAAACAATGAGCAGTTCTTC.

CDR3 sequence reads: CASSPQGAYGYTF. The CDR3, as DNA: TGTGCCAGCAGCCCACAGGGAGCCTATGGCTACACCTTC. The V and J genes are TRBV9 and TRBJ1-2, with a possible D match to TRBD1 (6 bases). The CDR3 consists of 13 residues. The ends were cut back, 4 bases at V and 4 bases at J, with 11 bases in the middle. The germline CDR1 and CDR2 sequences are SGDLS and YYNGEE. Combining the CDR3 with reference TRBV9 and TRBJ1-2 gives the whole variable domain DSGVTQTPKHLITATGQRVTLRCSPRSGDLSVYWYQQSLDQGLQFLIQYYNGEERAKGNILERFSAQQFPDLHSELNLSSLELGDSALYFCASSPQGAYGYTFGSGTRLTVV.

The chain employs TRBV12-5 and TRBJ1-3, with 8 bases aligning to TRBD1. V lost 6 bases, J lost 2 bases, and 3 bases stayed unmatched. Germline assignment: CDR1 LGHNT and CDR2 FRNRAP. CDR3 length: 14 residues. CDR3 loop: CASGLQGAGNTIYF. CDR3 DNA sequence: TGTGCTAGTGGCTTACAGGGGGCTGGAAACACCATATATTTT. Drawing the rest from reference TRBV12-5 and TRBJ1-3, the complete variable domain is DARVTQTPRHKVTEMGQEVTMRCQPILGHNTVFWYRQTMMQGLELLAYFRNRAPLDDSGMPKDRFSAEMPDATLATLKIQPSEPRDSAVYFCASGLQGAGNTIYFGEGSWLTVV.

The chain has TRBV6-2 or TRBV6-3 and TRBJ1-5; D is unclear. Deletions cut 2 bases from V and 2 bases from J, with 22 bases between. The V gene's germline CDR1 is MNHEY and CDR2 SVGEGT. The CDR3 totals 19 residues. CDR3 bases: TGTGCCAGCAGTTACATCCAGGCTCTTGTCTACCACGGCAATCAGCCCCAGCATTTT. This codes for CASSYIQALVYHGNQPQHF.